Sequencing of this T cell receptor (beta chain) was carried out in a study of CXCR3-negative and CXCR3-positive naive CD8 T cells. General study results and limits: The TRB CDR3s that CXCR3-positive naive cells carried were more hydrophobic than those of CXCR3-negative naive cells. Fresh PBMCs were used in most assays, and CXCR3 expression partially decreased after cryopreservation. Naive subsets were similarly diverse, while memory CD8+ repertoires were much less diverse. Unlike memory cells, which differed, naive CXCR3-negative and CXCR3-positive cells had similar TRBV-TRBJ usage.

The CDR3 totals 15 residues. Looked up from germline, CDR1 is ENHRY and CDR2 is SYGVKD. Preparation of TRB cDNA libraries relied on 5' RACE carrying UMI labels. TCRdb re-called the 5' RACE reads and catalogs CDR3 proteins one per entry, DNA excluded. The repertoire table contains some 150,000 distinct CDR3 sequences. Concerning this clonotype itself: Antigen: not known.

Sequences were obtained from naive CXCR3+ CD8+ T cells from blood. Subset indicated: CD45RO-CCR7+CD27+CD95- naive CD8+ T cells expressing CXCR3 (TNR3+). V gene TRBV10-3 combines with J gene TRBJ2-5; without DNA, the TCRdb call of TRBD1 cannot be checked. The sequence was collected from a human donor in good health. Some clones in this sample may be carry-over from other donors' samples. CDR3 sequence: CAISAPPGHQETQYF.